These T cell receptor beta chains were read from a single sample in a study of T cell responses to AZD1222 COVID-19 vaccine. Assay: immunoSEQ multiplex PCR; the TCRdb copy retains only in-frame clones and omits some. The sample yields some 100,000 clones, about 82% seen once. The material sequenced was peripheral blood, taken 28 days after the second AZD1222 dose. These receptors all come from an adult who received the AZD1222 COVID-19 vaccine. Each CDR3 is given without its conserved first and last residue. Clone size is not always given. Where it is, it says once, few, many or a class for expanded clones.

clone size,CDR3 length,J gene,V gene,CDR3 protein
-,11,TRBJ1-1,TRBV6-5,ASTLGRNTEAF
-,13,TRBJ1-2,TRBV10-3,AISGNRGHYYGYT
-,14,TRBJ2-3,TRBV3-1/TRBV3-2,ASSQAAGESTDTQY
-,14,TRBJ2-3,TRBV9,ASSVRGGRSTDTQY
-,12,TRBJ1-1,TRBV10-1,ASSEAGARTEAF
-,12,TRBJ2-7,TRBV7-2,ASSLLAGGYEQY
-,13,TRBJ2-1,TRBV4-1,ASSQSQGALNEQF
-,12,TRBJ1-2,TRBV28,ASSITGTGFGYT
-,14,TRBJ2-3,TRBV7-2,ASSLGPRGGTDTQY
-,11,TRBJ1-2,TRBV6-6,ASSPGQRFGYT
few,14,TRBJ1-2,TRBV7-3,ASSPGPGRSSTGYT
-,9,TRBJ1-2,TRBV30,AWSRGNGYT
-,14,TRBJ2-7,TRBV5-4,ASSLSGLAGVGEQY
-,10,TRBJ1-1,TRBV12-3/TRBV12-4,ASMREHTEAF
-,11,TRBJ1-1,TRBV2,ASSSQGTSEAF
-,15,TRBJ1-2,TRBV4-3,ASSQDRRQNANYGYT
-,14,TRBJ1-2,TRBV6-4,ASSDSSMGAGYGYT
-,13,TRBJ2-1,TRBV5-1,ASSPSGASPSEQF
-,15,TRBJ2-7,TRBV4-1,ASSQSPQSASAYEQY
-,14,TRBJ2-1,TRBV11-1,ASRVSSGGAGHEQF
few,12,TRBJ2-1,TRBV5-1,ASSSGRAGNEQF
-,12,TRBJ1-4,TRBV7-6,ASSPRTGNEKLF
once,13,TRBJ1-1,TRBV10-1,ASSESGARDTEAF
-,12,TRBJ1-2,TRBV10-3,AISPGQNNYGYT
once,10,TRBJ2-5,TRBV5-5,ASSQNQETQY
few,10,TRBJ1-3,TRBV29-1,SVMYSGNTIY
-,12,TRBJ2-1,TRBV7-3,ASSPKGQGGEQF
-,13,TRBJ2-2,TRBV30,AWSVGGRVSGELF
few,14,TRBJ1-5,TRBV15,ATSSAGGWSNQPQH
-,14,TRBJ1-3,TRBV7-9,ASSTSWTGSGNTIY
-,12,TRBJ2-3,TRBV7-2,ASSSGLATDTQY
-,11,TRBJ2-1,TRBV29-1,SVGGGGGQEQF
-,10,TRBJ1-1,TRBV5-4,ASSFPQGEAF
-,13,TRBJ1-5,TRBV4-1,ASSQPDREVKPQH
-,12,TRBJ1-2,TRBV2,ASSRDRGNYGYT
-,12,TRBJ2-1,TRBV7-2,ASSPDRGRDEQF
-,13,TRBJ2-7,TRBV4-3,ASSQAKQGIYEQY
-,11,TRBJ1-2,TRBV10-3,AISESTGYGYT
-,12,TRBJ1-3,TRBV2,ASSDGSSGNTIY
-,11,TRBJ1-5,TRBV11-2,ASSLDRGQPQH
-,11,TRBJ1-1,TRBV28,ASSTGTPSSAF
once,11,TRBJ1-5,TRBV12-3/TRBV12-4,ASSYLSNQPQH